This entry lists 23 T cell receptor beta chains sequenced from one sample in a study of blood T cell repertoires in COVID-19. This table comes from immunoSEQ multiplex PCR, and its TCRdb copy is limited to in-frame clones, with some not included. Here the sample spans some 220,000 clones, about nine tenths being singletons. The specimen was peripheral blood. These receptors were collected from a man aged 30 to 45 with COVID-19, enrolled during active disease.

V is TRBV2 and J is TRBJ2-7; the match to TRBD1 covers 10 bases. This CDR3 spans 13 amino acids. The germline V gene encodes CDR1 SNHLY and CDR2 FYNNEI. The trim removed 10 bases at V and 6 bases at J, leaving 9 bases unmatched. DNA for the CDR3: TGTGCCACCGCTATAGGGACAGGGGTCGAGCAGTACTTC. Residues: CATAIGTGVEQYF.

This rearrangement joins TRBV6-6 to TRBJ1-1; 7 bases map to TRBD1. This CDR3 is built from 16 residues. The trim removed 8 bases at V and 2 bases at J, leaving 14 bases unmatched. The V gene's germline CDR1 is MNHNY and CDR2 SVGAGI (reference sequence). CDR3 sequence reads: CASGRYPGDRNTEAFF. The CDR3 DNA sequence: TGTGCCAGCGGCAGGTACCCCGGGGACAGAAACACTGAAGCTTTCTTT.

This clone was seen only once. The same CDR3 is also encoded by other DNA sequences in this sample. The V call is TRBV6-1, the J call TRBJ1-5, with no clear D. Germline CDR1 is MNHNS and CDR2 is SASEGT. The CDR3 sequence is 13 residues long. V shed 2 bases and J shed 4 bases, with 6 bases lying between them. This CDR3 is CASSETGNQPQHF. Written as DNA, the CDR3 is TGTGCCAGCAGTGAAACCGGGAATCAGCCCCAGCATTTT.

The V call is TRBV9, the J call TRBJ1-2, with D possibly TRBD1 on 5 matching bases. Looked up from germline, CDR1 is SGDLS and CDR2 is YYNGEE. The CDR3 length is 13 residues. V shed 4 bases and J shed 8 bases, with 15 bases lying between them. The DNA for the CDR3 is TGTGCCAGCAGCTCCCGGGGGGGGTTCGGCTACACCTTC. This translates into CASSSRGGFGYTF.

This CDR3 reads CSARDGRSYTF. In DNA form, the CDR3 reads TGCAGTGCTAGAGATGGCCGTAGCTACACCTTC. This sequence joins TRBV20-1 and TRBJ1-2; D gene uncertain. The V end lost 0 bases, the J end lost 9 bases, and 8 bases lay between the germline ends. The CDR3 extends over 11 amino acids. Germline V CDR1 and CDR2: DFQATT, SNEGSKA (reference sequence).

V and J are TRBV3-1 (or the pseudogene TRBV3-2) and TRBJ1-4; 7 bases are shared with TRBD1. This CDR3 has 17 residues. In germline, CDR1 is LGHDT, CDR2 YNNKEL (reference sequence). Unmatched junction bases numbered 13, after V lost 4 bases and J lost 5 bases. In DNA, the CDR3 is TGTGCCAGCAGCCTCGACAGGGCTGGTTCTCTAAATGAAAAACTGTTTTTT. Encoded protein: CASSLDRAGSLNEKLFF.

The chain uses TRBV3-1 (or the pseudogene TRBV3-2) and TRBJ2-7, with D possibly TRBD2 on 5 matching bases. There are 14 residues in the CDR3. Germline V CDR1 and CDR2: LGHDT, YNNKEL (reference sequence). The V gene lost 4 bases and the J gene lost 7 bases, with 17 bases spanning the gap. The CDR3 nucleotides read TGTGCCAGCAGCCCAGGACTTAGCTACGAGGAGCAGTACTTC. It is translated as CASSPGLSYEEQYF.

This clone was counted between two and nine times. The CDR3 spells CASSLERGYSPLHF. CDR3 sequence (DNA): TGTGCCAGCAGCTTAGAACGGGGATATTCACCCCTCCACTTT. This chain connects TRBV11-2 to TRBJ1-6; D not resolved. Trimming removed 0 bases from V and 8 bases from J, with 8 bases in between. Looked up from germline, CDR1 is SGHAT and CDR2 is FQNNGV. This CDR3 has 14 residues. The variable domain in full, completed from reference TRBV11-2 and TRBJ1-6, reads EAGVAQSPRYKIIEKRQSVAFWCNPISGHATLYWYQQILGQGPKLLIQFQNNGVVDDSQLPKDRFSAERLKGVDSTLKIQPAKLEDSAVYLCASSLERGYSPLHFGNGTRLTVT.

The rearrangement uses TRBV2 and TRBJ1-6; 7 positions agree with TRBD1. From germline, CDR1 is SNHLY and CDR2 FYNNEI. CDR3 length equals 15 residues. V shed 5 bases, J shed 2 bases, and the junction held 3 bases outside the gene matches. The CDR3 nucleotides are TGTGCCAGCAGTTTAGACAGGGCCTATAATTCACCCCTCCACTTT. This sequence encodes CASSLDRAYNSPLHF.

Points on this clone: Other nucleotide sequences in the sample specify the same CDR3. J is TRBJ2-3 and V is TRBV18; D ambiguous. The CDR3 runs 12 residues. The V gene lost 5 bases and the J gene lost 0 bases, with 3 bases spanning the gap. Looked up from germline, CDR1 is KGHSH and CDR2 is LQKENI. The CDR3 nucleotides read TGTGCCAGCTCAACTAGCACAGATACGCAGTATTTT. This sequence encodes CASSTSTDTQYF.

Written as DNA, the CDR3 is TGTGCCAGCAGTTACTCGGAGAATTACTATGGCTACACCTTC. It translates to CASSYSENYYGYTF. This chain uses TRBV6-5 with TRBJ1-2; no clear D gene. This CDR3 is 14 amino acids long. Per germline, CDR1 MNHEY and CDR2 SVGAGI. V was cut by 0 bases and J by 3 bases, with 8 bases left in between.

This chain links TRBV5-5 with TRBJ1-6; no clear D. Germline CDR1 reads SGHKS; CDR2 reads YYEKEE (reference sequence). V was cut by 1 base and J by 7 bases, with 9 bases left in between. The CDR3 is 14 amino acids. The DNA for the CDR3 is TGTGCCAGCAGCTTGACAATTCTGAATTCACCCCTCCACTTT. It specifies CASSLTILNSPLHF.

The chain employs TRBV6-1 and TRBJ2-2; D perhaps matches TRBD1 (5 bases). The CDR3 covers 15 residues. Germline V lookup: CDR1 MNHNS, CDR2 SASEGT. Trimming removed 2 bases from V and 4 bases from J, with 11 bases in between. The CDR3 spells CASSELQEITGELFF. Written as DNA, the CDR3 is TGTGCCAGCAGTGAATTACAGGAGATCACCGGGGAGCTGTTTTTT.

This chain uses TRBV6-5 with TRBJ1-2; 9 bases map to TRBD1. The CDR3 length is 14 residues. The ends lost 6 bases at V and 0 bases at J; junction bases unmatched: 2. CDR1 is MNHEY, CDR2 SVGAGI, per germline. The CDR3 reads CASRGTGSNYGYTF. For the CDR3, the DNA is TGTGCCAGCAGGGGGACAGGGTCTAACTATGGCTACACCTTC.

J is TRBJ2-7 and V is TRBV2; the D gene is possibly TRBD1 (5 bases). Germline lookup yields CDR1 SNHLY and CDR2 FYNNEI. V was cut by 7 bases and J by 3 bases, with 16 bases left in between. This CDR3 is 14 amino acids long. Written as DNA, the CDR3 is TGTGCCAGCATCCTCGGAGCAGGGAACTACGAGCAGTACTTC. It translates to CASILGAGNYEQYF.

The chain combines TRBV6-4 with TRBJ2-3; D not resolved. V gave up 4 bases and J gave up 5 bases, with 10 bases separating them. This CDR3 has 13 residues. Germline CDR1 and CDR2: MRHNA and SNTAGT. The CDR3 protein is CASSVNPLDTQYF. The CDR3, as DNA: TGTGCCAGCAGTGTAAATCCTCTAGATACGCAGTATTTT.

The rearrangement uses TRBV9 and TRBJ2-1; TRBD1 aligns across 8 bases. The length of the CDR3 is 16 residues. Germline assignment: CDR1 SGDLS and CDR2 YYNGEE. Trimming cost V 4 bases and J 7 bases; bases outside gene matches: 13. CDR3 amino acids: CASSSVSQGAGNEQFF. The CDR3 DNA reads as TGTGCCAGCAGCTCCGTTAGCCAGGGGGCTGGGAATGAGCAGTTCTTC.

The V call is TRBV5-6, the J call TRBJ2-7; TRBD1 agrees at 11 bases. Germline CDR1 is SGHDT and CDR2 is YYEEEE. V dropped 5 bases and J dropped 7; count of bases not matched to a gene: 11. The CDR3 sequence is 15 residues long. The CDR3 reads CASRIRTGGSGEQYF. The CDR3 DNA sequence: TGTGCCAGCAGGATCCGGACAGGGGGCTCAGGGGAGCAGTACTTC.

V gene TRBV5-6 combines with J gene TRBJ2-5; 11 bases agree with TRBD2. Germline V lookup: CDR1 SGHDT, CDR2 YYEEEE. V lost 4 bases, J lost 1 base, and 15 bases stayed unmatched. CDR3 length: 19 residues. The CDR3 spells CASSQILLAGGPTQETQYF. The CDR3 nucleotides are TGTGCCAGCAGCCAAATTCTTCTAGCGGGGGGCCCAACCCAAGAGACCCAGTACTTC.

The genes are TRBV12-3 or TRBV12-4 and TRBJ1-2; D unresolved. The CDR3 runs 12 residues. The V end was cut by 6 bases, the J end by 3 bases, with 8 bases between. In nucleotides, the CDR3 is TGTGCCAGCAGGTTTACGGACTATGGCTACACCTTC. Amino acid sequence: CASRFTDYGYTF.

CDR3 protein: CASSLEARSGGYTF. CDR3 sequence (DNA): TGTGCCAGCAGCTTAGAGGCCAGGTCGGGGGGCTACACCTTC. V gene TRBV11-2 combines with J gene TRBJ1-2; D not certain. The CDR3 extends over 14 amino acids. CDR1 and CDR2 from the germline V gene are SGHAT and FQNNGV. V gave up 0 bases and J gave up 8 bases, with 13 bases separating them.

This rearrangement joins TRBV5-1 to TRBJ2-1; 9 positions agree with TRBD1. The germline V gene has CDR1 SGHRS and CDR2 YFSETQ. This CDR3 is built from 15 residues. After removal of 4 bases from V and 6 bases from J, the junction contained 8 bases not matched to a gene. CDR3 sequence reads: CASSLHHRGPNEQFF. The CDR3, as DNA: TGCGCCAGCAGCCTGCACCACAGGGGGCCCAATGAGCAGTTCTTC. The whole variable domain, filled in from reference TRBV5-1 and TRBJ2-1, reads KAGVTQTPRYLIKTRGQQVTLSCSPISGHRSVSWYQQTPGQGLQFLFEYFSETQRNKGNFPGRFSGRQFSNSRSEMNVSTLELGDSALYLCASSLHHRGPNEQFFGPGTRLTVL.

This chain uses TRBV12-3 or TRBV12-4 with TRBJ2-1; TRBD1 might be the D (5 bases). The V gene lost 5 bases and the J gene lost 8 bases, with 13 bases spanning the gap. The CDR3 spans 13 residues. CDR3 region: CASSLRQGHEQFF. The DNA for the CDR3 is TGTGCCAGCAGTCTAAGGCAGGGCCATGAGCAGTTCTTC.